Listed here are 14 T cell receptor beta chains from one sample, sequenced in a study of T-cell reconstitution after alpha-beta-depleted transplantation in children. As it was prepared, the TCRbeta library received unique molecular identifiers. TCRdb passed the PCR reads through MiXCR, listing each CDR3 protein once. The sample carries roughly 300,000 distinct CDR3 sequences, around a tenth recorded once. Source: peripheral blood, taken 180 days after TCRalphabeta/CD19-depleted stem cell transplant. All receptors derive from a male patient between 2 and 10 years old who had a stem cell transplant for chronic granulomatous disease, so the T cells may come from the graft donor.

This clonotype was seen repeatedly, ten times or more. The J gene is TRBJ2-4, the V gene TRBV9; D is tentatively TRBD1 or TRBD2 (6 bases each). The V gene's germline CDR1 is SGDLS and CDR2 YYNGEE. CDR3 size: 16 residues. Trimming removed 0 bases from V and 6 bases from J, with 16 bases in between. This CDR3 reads CASSVASGVRGNIQYF. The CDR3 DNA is TGTGCCAGCAGCGTAGCTTCGGGGGTCAGGGGAAACATTCAGTACTTC.

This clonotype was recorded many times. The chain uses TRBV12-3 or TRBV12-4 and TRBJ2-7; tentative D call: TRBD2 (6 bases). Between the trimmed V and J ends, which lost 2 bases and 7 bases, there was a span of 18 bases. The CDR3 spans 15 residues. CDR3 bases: TGTGCCAGCAGTTTAAACGGGAGTCCGACTTCTGAGCAGTACTTC. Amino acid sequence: CASSLNGSPTSEQYF.

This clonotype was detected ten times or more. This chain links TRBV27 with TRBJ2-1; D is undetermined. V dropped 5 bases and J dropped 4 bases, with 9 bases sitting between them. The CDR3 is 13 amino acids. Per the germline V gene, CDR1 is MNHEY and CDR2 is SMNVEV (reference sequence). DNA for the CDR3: TGTGCCAGCAGTCGGATACTTTACAATGAGCAGTTCTTC. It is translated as CASSRILYNEQFF.

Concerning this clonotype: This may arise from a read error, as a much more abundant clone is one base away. The CDR3, as DNA: TGTGCCAGCAGTTTCTTGCGGACATGGGGCGACGAGCAGTACTTC. It specifies CASSFLRTWGDEQYF. This chain joins TRBV12-3 or TRBV12-4 and TRBJ2-7, with D possibly matching TRBD1 (5 bases). The CDR3 sequence is 15 residues long. V was clipped by 3 bases and J by 5 bases, with 17 bases between them.

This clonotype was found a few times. This CDR3 reads CASTEPGVHEQYF. CDR3 nucleotides: TGTGCCAGCACGGAGCCAGGGGTTCACGAGCAGTACTTC. The chain recombines TRBV7-9 with TRBJ2-7, with a weak D call TRBD1 (6 bases). This CDR3 is 13 amino acids long. Germline V gives CDR1 SEHNR, CDR2 FQNEAQ (reference sequence). Trimming left V 7 bases short and J 5 bases short, with 15 bases between.

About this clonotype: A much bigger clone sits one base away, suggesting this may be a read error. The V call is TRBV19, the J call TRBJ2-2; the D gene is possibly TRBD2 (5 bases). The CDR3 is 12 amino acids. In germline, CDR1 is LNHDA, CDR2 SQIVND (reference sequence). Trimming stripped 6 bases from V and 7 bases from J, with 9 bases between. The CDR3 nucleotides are TGTGCCAGTAGGGAGGTTATCGGGGAGCTGTTTTTT. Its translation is CASREVIGELFF. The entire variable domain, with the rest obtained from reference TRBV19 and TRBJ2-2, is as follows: DGGITQSPKYLFRKEGQNVTLSCEQNLNHDAMYWYRQDPGQGLRLIYYSQIVNDFQKGDIAEGYSVSREKKESFPLTVTSAQKNPTAFYLCASREVIGELFFGEGSRLTVL.

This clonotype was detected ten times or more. CDR3 protein: CASSLGTSGRGSSYNEQFF. In DNA form, the CDR3 reads TGTGCCAGCAGCTTAGGGACTAGCGGGAGGGGGAGCTCCTACAATGAGCAGTTCTTC. The chain is built from TRBV11-3 and TRBJ2-1, with TRBD2 matching over 15 bases. V was pared by 1 base and J by 0 bases, with 4 bases of the junction left unmatched. The CDR3 has 19 residues. Germline V CDR1 and CDR2: SGHNT, YENEEA.

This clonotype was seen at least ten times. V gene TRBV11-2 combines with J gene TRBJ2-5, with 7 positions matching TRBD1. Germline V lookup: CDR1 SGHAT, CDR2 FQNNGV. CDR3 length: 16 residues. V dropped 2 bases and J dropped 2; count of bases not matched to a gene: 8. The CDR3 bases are TGTGCCAGCAGCTTACTAGGGGGCGAATATCAAGAGACCCAGTACTTC. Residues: CASSLLGGEYQETQYF.

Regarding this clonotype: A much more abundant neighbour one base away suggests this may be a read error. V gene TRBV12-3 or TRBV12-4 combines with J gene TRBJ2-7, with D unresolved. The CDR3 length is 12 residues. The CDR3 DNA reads TGTGCCAGCAGTTCCCTGAACTACGAGCATTACTTC. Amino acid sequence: CASSSLNYEHYF.

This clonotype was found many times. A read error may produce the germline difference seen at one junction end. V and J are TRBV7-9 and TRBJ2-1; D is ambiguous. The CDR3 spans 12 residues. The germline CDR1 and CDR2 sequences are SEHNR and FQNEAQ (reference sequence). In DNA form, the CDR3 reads TGTGCCAGCAGCTTAGTAGAGCTCCCCAAACGGTTC. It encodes CASSLVELPKRF.

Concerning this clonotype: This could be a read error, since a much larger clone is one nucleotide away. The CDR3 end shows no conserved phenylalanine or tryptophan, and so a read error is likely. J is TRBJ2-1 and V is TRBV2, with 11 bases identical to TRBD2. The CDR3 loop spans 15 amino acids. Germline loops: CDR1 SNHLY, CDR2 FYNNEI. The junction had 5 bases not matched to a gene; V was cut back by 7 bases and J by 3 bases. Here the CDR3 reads CASTELAGVYNEQFL. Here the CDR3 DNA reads TGTGCCAGCACCGAACTAGCGGGGGTCTACAATGAGCAGTTCCTC.

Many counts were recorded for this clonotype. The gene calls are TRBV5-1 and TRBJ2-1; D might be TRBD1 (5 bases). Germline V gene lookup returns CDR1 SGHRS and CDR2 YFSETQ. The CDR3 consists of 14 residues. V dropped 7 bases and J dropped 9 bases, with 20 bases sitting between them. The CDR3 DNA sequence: TGCGCCAGCGCGTGGACAAGACAAAGGTCTGAGCAGTTCTTC. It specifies CASAWTRQRSEQFF. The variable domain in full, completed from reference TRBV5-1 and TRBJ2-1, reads KAGVTQTPRYLIKTRGQQVTLSCSPISGHRSVSWYQQTPGQGLQFLFEYFSETQRNKGNFPGRFSGRQFSNSRSEMNVSTLELGDSALYLCASAWTRQRSEQFFGPGTRLTVL.

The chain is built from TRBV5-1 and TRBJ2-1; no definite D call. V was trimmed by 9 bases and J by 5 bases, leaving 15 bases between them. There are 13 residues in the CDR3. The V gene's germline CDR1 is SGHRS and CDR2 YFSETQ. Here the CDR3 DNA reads TGCGCCACCTCATTTAACTCTGACAATGAGCAGTTCTTC. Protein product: CATSFNSDNEQFF.

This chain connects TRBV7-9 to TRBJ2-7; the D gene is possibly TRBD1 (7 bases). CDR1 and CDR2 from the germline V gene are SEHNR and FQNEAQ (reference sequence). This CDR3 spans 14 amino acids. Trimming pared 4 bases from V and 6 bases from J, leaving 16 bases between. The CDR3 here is CASSSGTVGGEQYF. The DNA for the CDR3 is TGTGCCAGCAGCTCTGGGACAGTGGGGGGCGAGCAGTACTTC.